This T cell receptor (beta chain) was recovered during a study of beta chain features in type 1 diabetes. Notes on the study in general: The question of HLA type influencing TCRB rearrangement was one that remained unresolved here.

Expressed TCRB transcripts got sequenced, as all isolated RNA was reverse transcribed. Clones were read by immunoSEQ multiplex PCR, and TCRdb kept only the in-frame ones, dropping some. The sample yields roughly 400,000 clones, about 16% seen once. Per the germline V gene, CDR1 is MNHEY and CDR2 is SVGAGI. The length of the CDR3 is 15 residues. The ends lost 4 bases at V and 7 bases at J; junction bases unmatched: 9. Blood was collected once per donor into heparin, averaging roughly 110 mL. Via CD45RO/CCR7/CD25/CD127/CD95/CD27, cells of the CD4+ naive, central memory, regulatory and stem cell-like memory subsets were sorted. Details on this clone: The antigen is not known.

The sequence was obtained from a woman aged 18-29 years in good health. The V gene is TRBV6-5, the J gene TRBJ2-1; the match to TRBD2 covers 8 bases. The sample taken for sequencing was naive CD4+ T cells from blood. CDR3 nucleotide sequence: TGTGCCAGCAGTTCCTATCTCGGGACTAGTAATGAGCAGTTCTTC. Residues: CASSSYLGTSNEQFF.